Following are 14 T cell receptor beta chains from one sample sequenced in a study of cytomegalovirus exposure and HLA in healthy donors (dated by TCRdb to about 2017). The protocol used for the library was the immunoSEQ multiplex PCR assay. For the multiplex PCR, a mixture combining 60 forward primers for TCR Vbeta segments and 13 reverse primers for TCR Jbeta segments was used. TCRdb's version of the immuneACCESS table is confined to in-frame rearrangements and falls short of the full clone set. An unresolved V gene accounts for under half of the shortfall where checked; the remainder is of unknown origin. For this sample the table gives approximately 100,000 clones, of which 50% to 80% were detected only once. Clones ranked in the top ten supply roughly 3.9% of the sample. The sequencing input was PBMCs. Source of these receptors: a man aged 25-45 years in good health and CMV-seronegative.

The chain uses TRBV7-3 and TRBJ2-5; D gene unclear. The CDR3 totals 12 residues. Germline CDR1 SGHTA, CDR2 FQGTGA. The ends were cut back, 6 bases at V and 5 bases at J, with 10 bases in the middle. The chain's CDR3 is CASSRVGETQYF. The CDR3 bases are TGTGCCAGCAGTCGAGTTGGTGAGACCCAGTACTTC.

The chain joins TRBV4-2 to TRBJ1-2; D uncertain. V gave up 0 bases and J gave up 9 bases, with 14 bases separating them. The CDR3 has 14 amino acids. CDR1 and CDR2 (germline): LGHNA, YNFKEQ. CDR3 protein: CASSQDRTDRRYTF. In DNA form, the CDR3 reads TGTGCCAGCAGCCAAGATCGAACAGATAGGCGCTACACCTTC.

This clone was counted only a few times. CDR3 bases: TGTGCCTGGAGTTCACAGGGCGGCAATCAGCCCCAGCATTTT. Protein: CAWSSQGGNQPQHF. The J gene is TRBJ1-5, the V gene TRBV30, with D possibly being TRBD1 (6 bases). The germline V gene encodes CDR1 GTSNPN and CDR2 SVGIG (reference sequence). This CDR3 has 14 residues. Trimming took off 2 bases at V and 2 bases at J, with 10 bases between the two ends.

The V call is TRBV7-3, the J call TRBJ2-2, with 13 positions matching TRBD2. The CDR3 runs 16 residues. The ends lost 3 bases at V and 4 bases at J; junction bases unmatched: 2. Germline loops: CDR1 SGHTA, CDR2 FQGTGA. Here the CDR3 DNA reads TGTGCCAGCAGCTTCGGACTAGCGGGAGTCACCGGGGAGCTGTTTTTT. Encoded protein: CASSFGLAGVTGELFF.

This chain joins TRBV29-1 and TRBJ1-2; 7 positions agree with TRBD1. Germline assignment: CDR1 SQVTM and CDR2 ANQGSEA. V lost 6 bases, J lost 5 bases, and 15 bases stayed unmatched. The CDR3 loop spans 15 amino acids. The CDR3 DNA reads TGCAGCGTCGACCGGCCGCAGGGGGAGAGGTATGGCTACACCTTC. It codes for CSVDRPQGERYGYTF.

The chain joins TRBV19 to TRBJ2-5; D possibly corresponds to TRBD2 (5 bases). Trimming left V 1 base short and J 1 base short, with 13 bases between. CDR1 is LNHDA and CDR2 is SQIVND in the germline V gene (reference sequence). This CDR3 has 16 residues. The DNA for the CDR3 is TGTGCCAGTAGTATAGGGGGTAGCCGGGGCCAAGAGACCCAGTACTTC. Translation gives CASSIGGSRGQETQYF.

Here the CDR3 reads CASSYMTTNTEAFF. The CDR3 nucleotides read TGTGCCAGCAGTTATATGACAACCAACACTGAAGCTTTCTTT. The chain is built from TRBV6-5 and TRBJ1-1; no clear D. CDR1 MNHEY and CDR2 SVGAGI come from the germline V gene. With 3 bases removed from V and 2 bases from J, the gap between germline ends came to 10 bases. CDR3 size: 14 residues.

V gene TRBV5-1 combines with J gene TRBJ2-7, with 8 bases identical to TRBD2. The ends lost 3 bases at V and 3 bases at J; junction bases unmatched: 8. The CDR3 spans 15 residues. From germline, CDR1 is SGHRS and CDR2 YFSETQ. Written as DNA, the CDR3 is TGCGCCAGCAGCTGGACCGGGACTAGAGTCTACGAGCAGTACTTC. It yields the protein CASSWTGTRVYEQYF. The full variable domain, completed using reference TRBV5-1 and TRBJ2-7, is KAGVTQTPRYLIKTRGQQVTLSCSPISGHRSVSWYQQTPGQGLQFLFEYFSETQRNKGNFPGRFSGRQFSNSRSEMNVSTLELGDSALYLCASSWTGTRVYEQYFGPGTRLTVT.

This clone was seen a handful of times. The chain couples TRBV6-5 to TRBJ1-6, with D unclear. Germline CDR1 MNHEY, CDR2 SVGAGI. The CDR3 has 12 residues. The V gene lost 2 bases and the J gene lost 8 bases, with 4 bases spanning the gap. The CDR3 sequence: CASSYQDSPLHF. CDR3 in DNA: TGTGCCAGCAGTTACCAGGATTCACCCCTCCACTTT.

This clone has only a few counts. V usage is TRBV6-1 and J usage is TRBJ2-1, with 12 bases identical to TRBD2. CDR1 MNHNS and CDR2 SASEGT come from the germline V gene. V was clipped by 3 bases and J by 3 bases; unmatched bases: 9. The CDR3 runs to 18 residues. CDR3 nucleotides: TGTGCCAGCAGTGACAGACAGGGGACTAGCGGGCACTACAATGAGCAGTTCTTC. Amino acid sequence: CASSDRQGTSGHYNEQFF.

The chain has TRBV11-2 and TRBJ2-1; 8 nucleotides agree with TRBD1. The junction had 16 bases not matched to a gene; V was cut back by 6 bases and J by 9 bases. CDR3 size: 16 residues. Germline CDR1 and CDR2: SGHAT and FQNNGV. The chain's CDR3 is CASRTPRQGAPGEQFF. In nucleotides, the CDR3 is TGTGCCAGCAGGACACCCAGGCAGGGGGCCCCGGGTGAGCAGTTCTTC.

The CDR3 nucleotides read TGTGCCAGCAGCTCCGGGACAGGGAGGGACGAGCAGTACTTC. Encoded protein: CASSSGTGRDEQYF. The chain employs TRBV5-4 and TRBJ2-7, with 9 bases aligning to TRBD1. The CDR3 contains 14 residues. V lost 3 bases to trimming and J lost 5 bases; unmatched junction nucleotides: 6. Germline V CDR1 and CDR2: SGHNT, YYREEE (reference sequence).

The chain uses TRBV2 and TRBJ2-5; 8 bases match TRBD2. With the DNA end fitting TRBJ2-7 better, the J assignment may be wrong. In germline, CDR1 is SNHLY, CDR2 FYNNEI. The CDR3 extends over 14 amino acids. For the CDR3, the DNA is TGTGCCAGCAGGTTCTTACTAGCGGTCTACGAGCAGTACTTC. Protein product: CASRFLLAVYEQYF.

The chain recombines TRBV9 with TRBJ2-1; D is perhaps TRBD2 (6 bases). CDR1 and CDR2 (germline): SGDLS, YYNGEE. The CDR3 spans 19 residues. Trimming left V 0 bases short and J 9 bases short, with 28 bases between. The CDR3 reads CASSVAGDSGIGDIGEQFF. CDR3 coding DNA: TGTGCCAGCAGCGTAGCCGGAGATAGCGGTATAGGGGATATCGGTGAGCAGTTCTTC.